A selection of T cell receptor beta chains follows, all from one sample in a study of OX40 agonist ivuxolimab in advanced cancers. The assay was immunoSEQ multiplex PCR, and TCRdb's table has in-frame clones only and misses some. This table holds 55,000 to 70,000 clones, over 80% found once. The starting material was CD4+ or CD8+ T cells sorted from blood, obtained in a trial of the OX40 agonist ivuxolimab. Source of these receptors: an adult with an advanced solid tumor such as melanoma, head and neck, liver or kidney cancer. The CDR3 runs from the conserved cysteine through the conserved F or W. A D gene is named only where the DNA matches it firmly. Some rows have no size entry. The others give once, few or many, or a class for an expanded clone.

>13|TRBV11-2|TRBJ2-3|TRBD2|.
TGTGCCAGCAGCTCGTTGACTAGCGTTACGCAGTATTTT
CASSSLTSVTQYF
>13|TRBV6-6|TRBJ2-7|.|.
TGTGCCAGCAGTGGGAGCCCCCCGGACGAGCAGTACTTC
CASSGSPPDEQYF
>17|TRBV27|TRBJ2-1|.|.
TGTGCCAGCAGTTCCCAACCGGGACACGGAGTCTACAATGAGCAGTTCTTC
CASSSQPGHGVYNEQFF
>15|TRBV7-2|TRBJ2-3|TRBD1|.
TGTGCCAGCAGCCCCTGGCAGGGGGCAACAGATACGCAGTATTTT
CASSPWQGATDTQYF
>14|TRBV25-1|TRBJ2-1|.|.
TGTGCCAGCAGTGAATCCGGTGAGGCCAATGAGCAGTTCTTC
CASSESGEANEQFF
>16|TRBV6-6|TRBJ2-2|TRBD1|.
TGTGCCAGCAGAACCTTCGACAGGGACGAGGAGGGGGAGCTGTTTTTT
CASRTFDRDEEGELFF
>12|TRBV5-1|TRBJ2-1|.|.
TGCGCCAGCAGGCGGGAAGGTAATGAGCAGTTCTTC
CASRREGNEQFF
>13|TRBV11-3|TRBJ1-1|.|.
TGTGCCAGCAGCCAGCTTGGGAAAGTTGGAGCTTTCTTT
CASSQLGKVGAFF
>11|TRBV2|TRBJ2-7|.|.
TGTGCCAGCGGGGGGTCCTACGAGCAGTACTTC
CASGGSYEQYF
>13|TRBV11-3|TRBJ2-5|.|.
TGTGCCAGCCAGGGGGGTTATGGAGAGACCCAGTACTTC
CASQGGYGETQYF
>15|TRBV4-3|TRBJ2-7|.|.
TGCGCCAGCAGCCAAGTCCTAGCGAGCTCCTACGAGCAGTACTTC
CASSQVLASSYEQYF
>15|TRBV6-1|TRBJ2-7|.|.
TGTGCCAGCAGTTTCCCGCGACGGATGTCCTACGAGCAGTACTTC
CASSFPRRMSYEQYF
>15|TRBV4-3|TRBJ2-7|TRBD2|.
TGCGCCAGCAGCCAAGCGGGAGGGGGGAGCTACGAGCAGTACTTC
CASSQAGGGSYEQYF
>15|TRBV9|TRBJ1-4|.|.
TGTGCCAGCAGCGTGGAGGACTCAGCTAATGAAAAACTGTTTTTT
CASSVEDSANEKLFF
>16|TRBV29-1|TRBJ2-1|TRBD1|.
TGCAGCGTCGTGGACAGGGCCCCTAGGTATTACAATGAGCAGTTCTTC
CSVVDRAPRYYNEQFF
>16|TRBV7-6|TRBJ2-3|TRBD1|once
TGTGCCAGCAGCTTAGAGGCAGGGGGTGGCACAGATACGCAGTATTTT
CASSLEAGGGTDTQYF
>16|TRBV30|TRBJ2-4|TRBD2|.
TGTGCCTGGAGTAGTCTAGCGGCACAAGCCAAAAACATTCAGTACTTC
CAWSSLAAQAKNIQYF
>14|TRBV19|TRBJ1-1|.|.
TGTGCCAGTAGTATGGGAAGGGTGAACACTGAAGCTTTCTTT
CASSMGRVNTEAFF
>18|TRBV11-2|TRBJ2-1|TRBD2|.
TGTGCCAGCAGCTTAGATGGTTTACGACTAGCGGTATACAATGAGCAGTTCTTC
CASSLDGLRLAVYNEQFF
>13|TRBV28|TRBJ1-5|TRBD1|.
TGTGCCAGCAGACCCACTAACAGGGGCCCCTCGCATTTT
CASRPTNRGPSHF
>11|TRBV9|TRBJ2-3|.|.
TGTGCCAGCAGCCATTTAGATACGCAGTATTTT
CASSHLDTQYF
>16|TRBV5-1|TRBJ1-4|.|.
TGCGCCAGCAGCTTGACTTGGGCTGCAACTAATGAAAAACTGTTTTTT
CASSLTWAATNEKLFF
>17|TRBV10-3|TRBJ2-1|TRBD2|.
TGTGCCATCAGTGAGCGGACAGGACTAGCGGGTTCAGATGAGCAGTTCTTC
CAISERTGLAGSDEQFF
>16|TRBV25-1|TRBJ2-1|TRBD2|.
TGTGCCAGCAGTCTTAGTGGGCTAGCGGGGCACAATGAGCAGTTCTTC
CASSLSGLAGHNEQFF
>14|TRBV5-1|TRBJ2-3|.|.
TGCGCCAGCAGCCCACGGACACATTCAGATACGCAGTATTTT
CASSPRTHSDTQYF
>17|TRBV7-3|TRBJ2-1|TRBD2|.
TGTGCCAGCAGCTTATGGCCTAGCGGGAGACTAGTCAATGAGCAGTTCTTC
CASSLWPSGRLVNEQFF
>15|TRBV7-9|TRBJ1-1|.|.
TGTGCCAGCAGCTTAGACAGGGCAGTAGGGACTGAAGCTTTCTTT
CASSLDRAVGTEAFF
>13|TRBV14|TRBJ2-5|.|.
TGTGCCAGCAGCCAGGACACAGGCGGGACCCAGTACTTC
CASSQDTGGTQYF
>13|TRBV5-4|TRBJ2-1|TRBD2|.
TGTGCCAGCGGGACTAGCGGTCCCAATGAGCAGTTCTTC
CASGTSGPNEQFF